This record looks at one TCR beta chain sequence and its context. Its antigen specificity is not known. No much larger clonotype is one base removed from it; base qualities were not supplied. Frozen genomic DNA underwent high-throughput TCRbeta CDR3 sequencing by immunoSEQ, including PCR amplification, mapping, bias correction and internal controls. As for how the authors treated the data: Productive rearrangements were retained, and unique TCRbeta sequences were defined by the CDR3 nucleotide sequence together with the V and J gene. For a sequence to be called donor-reactive, it needed a frequency of at least 0.01% and at least 5-fold expansion in CFSE-low cells compared with unstimulated pre-transplant cells. Minimum frequency thresholds were set for each subject based on the unstimulated sample with the lowest template count, ensuring at least 90% detection power. Jensen-Shannon divergence between the top 1000 TCRbeta sequences after and before transplant was used to measure repertoire turnover. Changes in detection of donor-reactive sequences were assessed with two-sided Fisher's exact tests. Held by TCRdb, this immuneACCESS table contains in-frame sequences only and omits some clones. Under half of the omission traces to an unresolved V gene where checked; the cause of the rest is unknown. The D gene and trimming were derived from the DNA, and the V and J assignments and clone size from that table. The sample table contains under 90,000 clones; only one count was recorded for under 90% of them. Over 0.45% of the sample is held by the ten biggest clonotypes.

The entry originates in a study of T cell clones after liver transplantation (dated by TCRdb to between 2019 and 2020). Regarding the study in general: The samples were obtained from ITN030ST, a randomized trial that attempted immunosuppression withdrawal within 2 years after liver transplantation. Three of the eight recipients were HCV-positive; the others were transplanted for non-autoimmune, non-viral indications. Donor-reactive T cell clones were identified by TCRbeta sequencing following a pre-transplant mixed lymphocyte reaction and were subsequently tracked in post-transplant blood. Tolerance was defined as complete withdrawal of immunosuppression for at least one year without a rise in liver enzymes beyond twice the upper limit of normal. Blood samples were collected pre-transplant, then pre-randomization ahead of withdrawal, and finally post-randomization once withdrawal had either been completed or failed. Subjects received no induction therapy and standard immunosuppression until randomization at 12-24 months post-transplant. Third party-reactive TCRbeta sequences were also identified from pre-transplant MLRs to serve as an antigen-independent comparator for donor-reactive sequences. A cohort of 8 liver transplant recipients was studied, of whom 3 were classified as tolerant and 5 as non-tolerant. What the study reported, not specific to this receptor: Because allograft tissue specimens were not available, migration of donor-reactive T cells into the graft, rather than deletion, may have occurred. The decline in donor-reactive sequences exceeded the decline in third party-reactive sequences, suggesting partial antigen-specific deletion that was unrelated to withdrawal success. The conclusions were preliminary, being limited by small, heterogeneous patient numbers and by non-standardized post-transplant time points. When repertoire turnover was accounted for, significantly reduced detection of donor-reactive sequences was found in 7 of 8 subjects for CD4 and in 8 of 8 subjects for CD8. Low numbers of available donor cells limited the measurable donor-reactive repertoire in a couple of subjects. In 5 of 8 subjects, regardless of tolerance or HCV status, circulating donor-reactive CD4 TCRbeta sequences dropped significantly post-transplant.

This specimen's time point label, per the study, means: pre-transplant. Unstimulated PBMCs, after thawing, were stained for CD3, CD4 and CD8 and then FACS-sorted into CD3+CD4+ and CD3+CD8+ populations. Randomization to immunosuppression withdrawal applied to every one of the 8 studied subjects. The Qiagen DNeasy Blood and Tissue Kit was used for isolation of genomic DNA. CDR1 and CDR2, per the germline V gene (reference sequence), are MNHEY and SMNVEV. Deletion took 1 base off V and 0 bases off J, with a span of 3 bases between the germline ends. Including cysteine and phenylalanine, the CDR3 has 13 amino acids. Only the CDR3 region is kept as DNA, spanning 39 bases read in frame from base 1.

The sequences come from CD4+ T cells from blood, collected before liver transplant. The sequence joins TRBV27 to TRBJ1-2, with no confidently assigned D gene. The clonotype was recovered from a human donor who received a liver transplant. For the CDR3, the sequence is CASSLYPNYGYTF. The base sequence is TGTGCCAGCAGTTTATATCCTAACTATGGCTACACCTTC.